Each of the 12 T cell receptor beta chains below was sequenced from the same sample in a study of blood T cell repertoires in COVID-19. Profiling relied on immunoSEQ multiplex PCR, and the TCRdb table lists in-frame clones only, not all of them. The sample consists of over 200,000 clones, about 85% of them appearing once. Sequenced input: peripheral blood. Receptors were obtained from a woman under 30 who had recovered from COVID-19.

This chain connects TRBV5-4 to TRBJ1-1; the D gene is possibly TRBD1 (6 bases). This CDR3 contains 19 residues. Trimming removed 7 bases from V and 1 base from J, with 29 bases in between. CDR1 SGHNT and CDR2 YYREEE come from the germline V gene (reference sequence). The CDR3 coding sequence is TGTGCCAGCGGATTGGAGGTGCCGGTGGGGGCGCAGAGGAACACTGAAGCTTTCTTT. Its protein is CASGLEVPVGAQRNTEAFF.

The gene calls are TRBV11-2 and TRBJ2-1, with 9 bases matching TRBD2. With 3 bases clipped from V and 8 bases from J, the junction kept 5 bases outside the gene matches. Germline V gene lookup returns CDR1 SGHAT and CDR2 FQNNGV. This CDR3 region has 14 residues. Written as DNA, the CDR3 is TGTGCCAGCAGCTTCGGGACTAGCCTTGATGAGCAGTTCTTC. Encoded protein: CASSFGTSLDEQFF.

This sequence joins TRBV6-1 and TRBJ1-1; maybe TRBD1 (6 bases). Germline V lookup: CDR1 MNHNS, CDR2 SASEGT. This CDR3 has 15 residues. The CDR3: CVSLIGGEVNTEAFF. The CDR3 region has the DNA TGTGTCTCACTCATAGGGGGAGAGGTGAACACTGAAGCTTTCTTT.

V gene TRBV6-2 or TRBV6-3 combines with J gene TRBJ1-1, with 8 bases aligning to TRBD1. This CDR3 region has 15 residues. The junction had 8 bases not matched to a gene; V was cut back by 4 bases and J by 4 bases. Germline V gene sequence: CDR1 MNHEY, CDR2 SVGEGT. The CDR3 DNA is TGTGCCAGCAGTTCCCCGACAGGGGCTTTCACTGAAGCTTTCTTT. It is translated as CASSSPTGAFTEAFF.

The V call is TRBV29-1, the J call TRBJ1-2; D is possibly TRBD1 (5 bases). V was shortened by 8 bases and J by 8 bases, with 12 bases between the two germline ends. The germline V gene has CDR1 SQVTM and CDR2 ANQGSEA. This CDR3 is 10 amino acids long. CDR3 in amino acids: CSLRDSGYTF. CDR3 bases: TGCAGCTTAAGGGACTCCGGCTACACCTTC.

Written as DNA, the CDR3 is TGTGCCAGCAGTTTACCGGGACAGGGAGGCTACACCTTC. Amino acid sequence: CASSLPGQGGYTF. V and J are TRBV12-3 or TRBV12-4 and TRBJ1-2, with TRBD1 identical over 9 bases. The CDR3 is 13 residues long. Losses at the gene ends were 2 bases for V and 8 bases for J; bases not matched to a gene: 3.

In nucleotides, the CDR3 is TGTGCCAGCTCACCACAGGTGGGGGGAGAGACCCAGTACTTC. The encoded protein is CASSPQVGGETQYF. This chain links TRBV18 with TRBJ2-5, with a possible D match to TRBD2 (6 bases). The CDR3 extends over 14 amino acids. Germline CDR1 is KGHSH and CDR2 is LQKENI. V lost 1 base and J lost 4, with 10 bases in between.

V usage is TRBV28 and J usage is TRBJ2-1; D is possibly TRBD2 (7 bases). The V end was cut by 4 bases, the J end by 9 bases, with 28 bases between. Looked up from germline, CDR1 is MDHEN and CDR2 is SYDVKM. CDR3 length: 18 amino acids. The DNA of the CDR3 is TGTGCCAGCAGTTCGCTAGTAGTCTGGGGACAAGGGAGGGGTGAGCAGTTCTTC. Its translation is CASSSLVVWGQGRGEQFF.

Regarding this clone: Other DNA sequences in the sample encode the same CDR3. The J gene is TRBJ2-1, the V gene TRBV30; D is possibly TRBD2 (6 bases). CDR1 and CDR2 (germline): GTSNPN, SVGIG (reference sequence). Trimming cost V 0 bases and J 1 base, with 10 bases left between them. The CDR3 has 15 amino acids. CDR3 DNA sequence: TGTGCCTGGAGTGTAGGGACTGGATCCTACAATGAGCAGTTCTTC. Protein product: CAWSVGTGSYNEQFF.

This chain connects TRBV2 to TRBJ2-7; 8 bases match TRBD1. Per germline, CDR1 SNHLY and CDR2 FYNNEI. CDR3 length equals 12 residues. After removal of 8 bases from V and 4 bases from J, the junction contained 4 bases not matched to a gene. The CDR3 sequence: CASSGGVYEQYF. Written as DNA, the CDR3 is TGTGCCAGCTCAGGGGGCGTATACGAGCAGTACTTC.

This sequence joins TRBV4-2 and TRBJ2-7; 7 nucleotides align to TRBD2. Germline V gene data show CDR1 as LGHNA and CDR2 as YNFKEQ. This CDR3 has 16 residues. J gave up 4 bases and V 0 bases, and 9 bases lay outside the gene matches. Here the CDR3 reads CASSQEVGGRGYEQYF. CDR3 DNA: TGTGCCAGCAGCCAAGAGGTGGGCGGGAGAGGTTACGAGCAGTACTTC.

In this sample, this clone turned up once. The chain is built from TRBV2 and TRBJ1-1; TRBD1 is a possible D gene (6 bases). Germline CDR1 reads SNHLY; CDR2 reads FYNNEI. This CDR3 has 17 residues. Trimming stripped 3 bases from V and 5 bases from J, with 22 bases between. The CDR3 is CASSEELGQGSGTEAFF. The DNA of the CDR3 is TGTGCCAGCAGTGAGGAATTGGGCCAGGGGTCGGGAACTGAAGCTTTCTTT.